The TCR beta chain described here comes from a study of blood T cell repertoires in COVID-19. Study in general: Acute and convalescent COVID-19 specimens originated in the United States, Italy and Spain. Sources were T cells, B-cell-depleted T cells, or PBMCs; the material itself was cDNA or gDNA.

How the authors handled the data: Reference gene primer amplification gave estimated nucleated cell counts. The data were produced by immunoSEQ multiplex PCR, yet TCRdb's version contains in-frame clones alone and is incomplete. The V and J calls and the clone size are those of that table, but D and trimming were determined from the DNA. The sample shows about 250,000 clones, roughly 91% of them seen only once. The sample comprised peripheral blood. The origin of this receptor is a woman between 40 and 55 years old who had recovered from COVID-19.

In nucleotides, the CDR3 is TGTGCCAGCAGTTACTCGGTCAGGGGGCATGAAAAACTGTTTTTT. Protein product: CASSYSVRGHEKLFF. The chain couples TRBV6-5 to TRBJ1-4, with 8 nucleotides matching TRBD1. V trimming: 0 bases; J trimming: 6 bases; junction bases outside the gene matches: 3. The CDR3 loop spans 15 amino acids. In germline, CDR1 is MNHEY, CDR2 SVGAGI.